This TCR beta chain was obtained from a study of blood T cells in healthy people across ages. Whole-study results and caveats: Changes seen in expanded clonotypes were possibly confounded by donor CMV status left unknown.

A minimum of 5 micrograms of total RNA was extracted per sample. This clonotype has a count of ten or more. Its antigen is as yet unknown. Sample-barcoded 5' priming and a J-beta primer mix drove a second PCR of roughly 6 to 12 cycles. Every sample gave at least 3 million paired-end reads containing CDR3. MiXCR, applied by TCRdb to the 5' RACE reads, yields one record per CDR3 protein. The profile shows hundreds of thousands of distinct CDR3 sequences, about 28% of them singletons. This CDR3 comprises 13 residues. The V end was cut by 0 bases, the J end by 7 bases, with 10 bases between. CDR1 and CDR2 (germline): SGHTA, FQGNSA.

Sequencing was carried out using blood. The origin of this receptor is an elderly woman in good health. The chain employs TRBV7-2 and TRBJ2-7; the D is unclear. CDR3 nucleotide sequence: TGTGCCAGCAGCTTAGCTACTACGGTAGAGCAGTACTTC. It is translated as CASSLATTVEQYF. Together with reference TRBV7-2 and TRBJ2-7, the CDR3 gives the full variable domain: GAGVSQSPSNKVTEKGKDVELRCDPISGHTALYWYRQSLGQGLEFLIYFQGNSAPDKSGLPSDRFSAERTGGSVSTLTIQRTQQEDSAVYLCASSLATTVEQYFGPGTRLTVT.